Listed below are T cell receptor beta chains from one sample, sequenced in a study of T-cell memory formation after mild COVID-19. A single record per CDR3 protein comes from TCRdb applying MiXCR to the 5' RACE reads. The sample consists of 540,000 or so distinct CDR3 sequences, just over 20% of them appearing once. Sample: PBMCs or a T cell subset sorted from them (not recorded which). The receptors originated from an adult woman who had mild COVID-19 (a few samples of this study predate the infection). Cell type and time point are not known. Each CDR3 is given with its conserved first and last residue. Fields, in order: V gene, J gene, clone size, CDR3 protein. Where a row states a size, it is once, few, many or the class of an expanded clone; other rows omit it.

v_call: TRBV9
j_call: TRBJ2-3
clone_size: .
cdr3_aa: CASSPLAGLGDTQYF

v_call: TRBV7-9
j_call: TRBJ1-1
clone_size: .
cdr3_aa: CASSLEGMPEAFF

v_call: TRBV18
j_call: TRBJ1-2
clone_size: .
cdr3_aa: CASSPNSEGPYGYTF

v_call: TRBV12-3/TRBV12-4
j_call: TRBJ1-6
clone_size: many
cdr3_aa: CASSPTTQSPLHF

v_call: TRBV27
j_call: TRBJ1-2
clone_size: many
cdr3_aa: CASSFRGYNYGYTF

v_call: TRBV7-9
j_call: TRBJ1-1
clone_size: .
cdr3_aa: CASRQTGVITEAFF

v_call: TRBV29-1
j_call: TRBJ2-5
clone_size: few
cdr3_aa: CSVELAALWAEETQYF

v_call: TRBV7-6
j_call: TRBJ2-1
clone_size: once
cdr3_aa: CASSLPLEGYDNEQFF

v_call: TRBV4-1
j_call: TRBJ2-7
clone_size: .
cdr3_aa: CASSRLADGRDYEQYF

v_call: TRBV18
j_call: TRBJ1-2
clone_size: .
cdr3_aa: CASSPSEGYGYTF

v_call: TRBV20-1
j_call: TRBJ1-4
clone_size: .
cdr3_aa: CSARDREQGAGEKLFF

v_call: TRBV9
j_call: TRBJ1-1
clone_size: .
cdr3_aa: CASSVDPRRGIVEAFF

v_call: TRBV27
j_call: TRBJ1-2
clone_size: .
cdr3_aa: CASSPRTDMTNYGYTF

v_call: TRBV9
j_call: TRBJ2-1
clone_size: few
cdr3_aa: CASSVLGSGISYNEQFF

v_call: TRBV7-7
j_call: TRBJ2-3
clone_size: .
cdr3_aa: CASSFRLSSTDTQYF

v_call: TRBV9
j_call: TRBJ2-3
clone_size: .
cdr3_aa: CASSAGLGDTQYF

v_call: TRBV12-3/TRBV12-4
j_call: TRBJ2-1
clone_size: .
cdr3_aa: CASSPLITEQFF

v_call: TRBV2
j_call: TRBJ2-2
clone_size: few
cdr3_aa: CASTRERVAGELFF

v_call: TRBV15
j_call: TRBJ1-4
clone_size: .
cdr3_aa: CATSRGLEKLFF

v_call: TRBV9
j_call: TRBJ1-6
clone_size: few
cdr3_aa: CASGIGRNQGSPLHF

v_call: TRBV29-1
j_call: TRBJ2-3
clone_size: .
cdr3_aa: CSGAIAGVTDTQYF

v_call: TRBV12-3/TRBV12-4
j_call: TRBJ1-1
clone_size: few
cdr3_aa: CASSDRDRGTEAFF

v_call: TRBV15
j_call: TRBJ1-3
clone_size: .
cdr3_aa: CATSRDLVGRNTIYF

v_call: TRBV21-1
j_call: TRBJ2-3
clone_size: few
cdr3_aa: CASSKNPSRGRGVRCLSTDTQYF

v_call: TRBV15
j_call: TRBJ2-5
clone_size: .
cdr3_aa: CATSGLGLAGQHGHQETQYF

v_call: TRBV29-1
j_call: TRBJ2-1
clone_size: many
cdr3_aa: CSVVGVWDEQFF

v_call: TRBV18
j_call: TRBJ1-3
clone_size: .
cdr3_aa: CASSRRGLTGNTIYF

v_call: TRBV7-8
j_call: TRBJ2-7
clone_size: .
cdr3_aa: CASRKGESYEQYF

v_call: TRBV29-1
j_call: TRBJ2-1
clone_size: many
cdr3_aa: CSVADRGNYNEQFF

v_call: TRBV12-3/TRBV12-4
j_call: TRBJ2-1
clone_size: many
cdr3_aa: CASSFQYGAGGGNEQFF

v_call: TRBV5-5
j_call: TRBJ2-2
clone_size: few
cdr3_aa: CASSHRDLNTGELFF

v_call: TRBV7-6
j_call: TRBJ1-1
clone_size: .
cdr3_aa: CASSLGQGRGNTEAFF

v_call: TRBV12-3/TRBV12-4
j_call: TRBJ2-1
clone_size: few
cdr3_aa: CASSPHSGTGAYNEQFF

v_call: TRBV24-1
j_call: TRBJ2-3
clone_size: .
cdr3_aa: CATSDRAVVSGGAAGTDTQYF

v_call: TRBV11-1
j_call: TRBJ2-5
clone_size: .
cdr3_aa: CASSPLQGQETQYF

v_call: TRBV30
j_call: TRBJ2-1
clone_size: .
cdr3_aa: CAWRASGREQFF

v_call: TRBV20-1
j_call: TRBJ2-7
clone_size: few
cdr3_aa: CSASLGQGAYEQYF

v_call: TRBV7-2
j_call: TRBJ2-4
clone_size: few
cdr3_aa: CASSPQGGTSGKNIQYF

v_call: TRBV2
j_call: TRBJ2-3
clone_size: .
cdr3_aa: CASRVGGVRTDTQYF

v_call: TRBV7-6
j_call: TRBJ2-3
clone_size: .
cdr3_aa: CASSTGVSDTQYF

v_call: TRBV19
j_call: TRBJ2-1
clone_size: .
cdr3_aa: CASSSRDPTINSYNEQFF

v_call: TRBV7-2
j_call: TRBJ2-2
clone_size: .
cdr3_aa: CASRKGGVRIGGELFF

v_call: TRBV6-1
j_call: TRBJ2-1
clone_size: many
cdr3_aa: CASSAWDNEQFF

v_call: TRBV7-6
j_call: TRBJ1-1
clone_size: .
cdr3_aa: CASMPGGANTEAFF

v_call: TRBV4-2
j_call: TRBJ2-3
clone_size: .
cdr3_aa: CASSPSGRAADTQYF

v_call: TRBV9
j_call: TRBJ1-6
clone_size: many
cdr3_aa: CASSPRTGAYNSPLHF

v_call: TRBV12-3/TRBV12-4
j_call: TRBJ2-1
clone_size: .
cdr3_aa: CASSSRLAASLEQFF

v_call: TRBV6-6
j_call: TRBJ2-7
clone_size: .
cdr3_aa: CASRVGGAREQYF

v_call: TRBV6-1
j_call: TRBJ1-1
clone_size: .
cdr3_aa: CASSEGDRGHSLWDTEAFF